A single sample gave rise to the 12 T cell receptor beta chains below, sequenced in a study of naive and memory T cell subsets. Four PCR rounds used nested alpha and beta constant region primers plus the SP2 primer. MiXCR, run by TCRdb on the UMI-ligation and nested PCR reads, gives a single entry per CDR3 protein. The sample lists some 25,000 distinct CDR3 sequences; around 4.9% were seen once. An oligonucleotide containing a UMI was ligated to the 3' end of TCR cDNA. The sequencing input was blood. The receptors here all came from an adult in good health.

This clonotype has a handful of counts. A read error is possible here, since a much larger clone lies one base away. The chain has TRBV4-3 and TRBJ1-2, with a tentative D call TRBD1 (6 bases). CDR1 is LGHNA and CDR2 is YSLEER in the germline V gene. V dropped 0 bases and J dropped 12 bases, with 17 bases sitting between them. The CDR3 spans 14 residues. CDR3 protein: CASSQDTAGVGDTF. CDR3 nucleotide sequence: TGCGCCAGCAGCCAAGATACGGCAGGGGTCGGCGACACCTTC.

This clonotype was observed at least ten times. This sequence joins TRBV6-2 or TRBV6-3 and TRBJ2-2, with TRBD2 matching 8 bases. The CDR3 spans 16 residues. Germline V CDR1 and CDR2: MNHEY, SVGEGT. Trimming removed 2 bases from V and 0 bases from J; junction bases left unmatched: 2. The chain's CDR3 is CASSYGAGANTGELFF. The CDR3 nucleotides are TGTGCCAGCAGTTACGGAGCGGGAGCGAACACCGGGGAGCTGTTTTTT.

This clonotype was detected ten times or more. The chain carries TRBV14 and TRBJ2-1; 7 bases line up with TRBD2. CDR1 and CDR2 (germline): SGHDN, FVKESK. CDR3 length: 15 residues. With 1 base clipped from V and 8 bases from J, the junction kept 8 bases outside the gene matches. The CDR3 spells CASSQGGTIYHEQFF. CDR3 DNA: TGTGCCAGCAGCCAAGGCGGGACTATTTACCATGAGCAGTTCTTC.

In its sample, this clonotype was seen many times. J is TRBJ2-1 and V is TRBV20-1; D is uncertain. V lost 6 bases and J lost 3, with 15 bases in between. Germline V gives CDR1 DFQATT, CDR2 SNEGSKA (reference sequence). This CDR3 is built from 14 residues. In DNA form, the CDR3 reads TGCAGTGCATGGGGTCTTAGACACTACAATGAGCAGTTCTTC. Protein sequence: CSAWGLRHYNEQFF.

This clonotype was observed at least ten times. The rearrangement links TRBV9 to TRBJ2-3; D is unclear. Germline lookup yields CDR1 SGDLS and CDR2 YYNGEE. With 0 bases removed from V and 0 bases from J, the gap between germline ends came to 11 bases. This CDR3 spans 16 amino acids. CDR3 DNA: TGTGCCAGCAGCGTAGGGGTGAGTTTGAGCACAGATACGCAGTATTTT. It translates to CASSVGVSLSTDTQYF.

This clonotype was recorded at least ten times. The genes are TRBV10-3 and TRBJ2-3; maybe TRBD2 (6 bases). The CDR3 consists of 16 residues. The germline CDR1 and CDR2 sequences are ENHRY and SYGVKD. Trimming stripped 0 bases from V and 4 bases from J, with 14 bases between. CDR3 nucleotide sequence: TGTGCCATCAGTGAGTCGGGTACACCGGGGGCAGATACGCAGTATTTT. Amino acids: CAISESGTPGADTQYF.

The rearrangement uses TRBV24-1 and TRBJ2-3, with a weak D call TRBD2 (7 bases). Germline V gives CDR1 KGHDR, CDR2 SFDVKD. The V end was cut by 0 bases, the J end by 1 base, with 19 bases between. The length of the CDR3 is 19 residues. CDR3 coding DNA: TGTGCCACCAGTGATTTGAGGGGGAGGGCCGAAACGGGCACAGATACGCAGTATTTT. Translated: CATSDLRGRAETGTDTQYF.

This rearrangement joins TRBV5-1 to TRBJ2-2; D possibly uses TRBD1 or TRBD2 (5 bases each). Germline values: CDR1 SGHRS, CDR2 YFSETQ. Trimming removed 3 bases from V and 2 bases from J, with 11 bases in between. The CDR3 has 15 residues. CDR3 in amino acids: CASSSGRINTGELFF. The CDR3 coding sequence is TGCGCCAGCAGCTCGGGACGGATAAACACCGGGGAGCTGTTTTTT.

V gene TRBV14 combines with J gene TRBJ1-1; no clear D. The germline V gene has CDR1 SGHDN and CDR2 FVKESK. This CDR3 has 17 amino acids. Trimming took 3 bases from V and 6 from J, leaving 23 bases between them. The CDR3 nucleotides are TGTGCCAGCAGCCACCTCGGACCGGTCTCGGCTGGCGCTGAAGCTTTCTTT. Its translation is CASSHLGPVSAGAEAFF.

This clonotype showed up just a few times. V is TRBV29-1 and J is TRBJ1-4; D is unclear. The germline V gene encodes CDR1 SQVTM and CDR2 ANQGSEA. Trimming shortened V by 2 bases and J by 7 bases, and 11 bases separated the two germline ends. The CDR3 spans 13 residues. The CDR3 DNA follows: TGCAGCGTTGAAACCCCGAAGACTGAAAAACTGTTTTTT. Translating gives CSVETPKTEKLFF. The full variable domain, in which reference TRBV29-1 and TRBJ1-4 provide the parts outside the CDR3, is SAVISQKPSRDICQRGTSLTIQCQVDSQVTMMFWYRQQPGQSLTLIATANQGSEATYESGFVIDKFPISRPNLTFSTLTVSNMSPEDSSIYLCSVETPKTEKLFFGSGTQLSVL.

This clonotype has ten or more counts. DNA of the CDR3: TGCGCCAGCAGCCAAGTACTAGCGGGAGGGTCAGATACGCAGTATTTT. It encodes CASSQVLAGGSDTQYF. The chain couples TRBV4-3 to TRBJ2-3; TRBD2 agrees at 13 bases. Looked up from germline, CDR1 is LGHNA and CDR2 is YSLEER. The CDR3 contains 16 residues. Trimming took 1 base from V and 4 from J; bases not matched to a gene: 2.

This clonotype was counted between two and nine times. The gene calls are TRBV20-1 and TRBJ2-7; 8 bases align to TRBD2. This CDR3 spans 14 amino acids. CDR1 is DFQATT, CDR2 SNEGSKA, per germline (reference sequence). With V trimmed by 3 bases and J by 6 bases, 10 bases remained unmatched. The CDR3 DNA sequence: TGCAGTGCTAGTTTCCCCGGGACTAGTAGCGAGCAGTACTTC. Translation: CSASFPGTSSEQYF.